The TCR beta chain under discussion was sequenced for a study of tumor-infiltrating lymphocytes in primary liver carcinoma. Out of unsorted whole blood came the blood RNA, and germline DNA was extracted as well. Prior to the surgical procedure, 3.5 to 5 milliliters of peripheral blood were collected. Making TCR beta cDNA involved approximately 520 ng total RNA and a constant-region primer. Three-round nested multiplex PCR performed with slightly modified ARM-PCR produced the TCR beta libraries. A C-beta reverse primer and TRBV1-TRBV30 forward primers served in each of the first two PCR rounds, at approximately 10 cycles apiece. TCRdb independently ran MiXCR on the multiplex PCR reads; one entry per CDR3 protein. Of fewer than 400,000 distinct CDR3 sequences listed, almost 60% are singletons. This CDR3 has 15 amino acids. Trimming at V came to 5 bases and at J to 6 bases, leaving 4 bases not matched to a gene.

Details on this clonotype: One base away lies a much larger clone, so this may be a sequencing read error. This CDR3 is missing its conserved last phenylalanine or tryptophan, likely due to a read error.

Sequences were obtained from peripheral blood. The TCR was taken from a woman aged 30 to 39 with primary liver carcinoma and hepatitis B virus infection. The chain joins TRBV12-3 or TRBV12-4 to TRBJ2-3; TRBD2 matches 14 bases. The CDR3 region is CASSPGTSGSDTQYL. CDR3 nucleotides: TGTGCCAGCAGTCCCGGGACTAGCGGGAGCGATACGCAGTATCTT.